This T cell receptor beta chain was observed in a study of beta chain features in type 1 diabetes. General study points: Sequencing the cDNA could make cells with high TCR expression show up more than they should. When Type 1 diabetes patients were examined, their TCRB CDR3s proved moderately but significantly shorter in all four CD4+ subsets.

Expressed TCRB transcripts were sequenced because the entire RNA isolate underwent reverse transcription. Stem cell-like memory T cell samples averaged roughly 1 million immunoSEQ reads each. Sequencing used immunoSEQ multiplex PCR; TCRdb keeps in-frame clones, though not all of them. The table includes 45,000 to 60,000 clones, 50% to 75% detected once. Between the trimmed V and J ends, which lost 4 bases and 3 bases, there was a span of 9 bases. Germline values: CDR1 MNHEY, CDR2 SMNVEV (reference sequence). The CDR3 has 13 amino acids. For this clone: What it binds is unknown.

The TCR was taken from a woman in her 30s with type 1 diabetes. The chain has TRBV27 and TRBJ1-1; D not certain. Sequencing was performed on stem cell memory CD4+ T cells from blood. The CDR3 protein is CASSSNGHTEAFF. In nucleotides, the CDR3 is TGTGCCAGCAGTTCGAATGGGCACACTGAAGCTTTCTTT.